This T cell receptor beta chain stems from a study of T cell responses to AZD1222 COVID-19 vaccine. Findings and limits, study-wide: Clonal diversity was possibly underestimated; the donors were predominantly white British and more often female. Baseline seropositivity characterized only a handful of AZD1222 recipients. Targets within unmutated variant regions were reportedly found for nearly half of spike-specific TCRs.

Sequencing was performed with immunoSEQ multiplex PCR; in TCRdb, only in-frame clones are kept and a portion is missing. The repertoire holds about 31,000 clones, with 70% to 90% as singletons. The CDR3 is 12 amino acids. Germline-derived CDR1 and CDR2 are LNHDA and SQIVND (reference sequence). The V end lost 11 bases, the J end lost 0 bases, and 5 bases lay between the germline ends. This clone appeared a single time. As yet, its antigen is unknown. This TCR was sampled from an adult who received the AZD1222 COVID-19 vaccine. The rearrangement links TRBV19 to TRBJ2-6; D uncertain. Material: peripheral blood, obtained 28 days after the second AZD1222 dose. The CDR3 nucleotides read TGTGCCTCCAGCTCTGGGGCCAACGTCCTGACTTTC. Its translation: CASSSGANVLTF.